This TCR beta chain was captured in a study of response to subunit inactivated influenza vaccine. This clonotype has more than one count but fewer than ten. TCRdb redid the calling of the RT-PCR reads with MiXCR, one entry per CDR3 protein. This sample has a few hundred thousand distinct CDR3 sequences; around 13% occur once, and the top ten carry over 8.5%. Deletions cut 7 bases from V and 0 bases from J, with 10 bases between. This CDR3 has 13 amino acids. Germline V gene data show CDR1 as MDHEN and CDR2 as SYDVKM. The chain joins TRBV28 to TRBJ2-7, with D hard to call. The clonotype comes from a middle-aged man who received an inactivated influenza vaccine. Material: PBMCs from blood, obtained 11 to 12 days after vaccination. CDR3: CASTVPSSYEQYF. CDR3 in DNA: TGTGCCAGCACAGTCCCGAGCTCCTACGAGCAGTACTTC.